This entry lists 31 T cell receptor beta chains sequenced from one sample in a study of cytomegalovirus exposure and HLA in healthy donors. This PCR relied on a set of 60 Vbeta primers and 13 Jbeta primers. Sequencing used immunoSEQ multiplex PCR; TCRdb keeps in-frame clones, though not all of them. Of roughly 150,000 clones listed, less than 85% are singletons. Sequenced input: PBMCs. The receptor set was obtained from a woman between 50 and 59 years old in good health and CMV-seropositive.

CDR3 DNA: TGTGCCACCAGCAGAGATTCTCAGGGGAGAGGCTACACCTTC. This gives the protein CATSRDSQGRGYTF. This sequence joins TRBV15 and TRBJ1-2; D possibly corresponds to TRBD1 (6 bases). The V and J ends lost 0 bases and 8 bases respectively, with 13 bases between them. The CDR3 totals 14 residues. Germline CDR1 is LNHNV and CDR2 is YYDKDF (reference sequence). The full variable domain, in which reference TRBV15 and TRBJ1-2 provide the parts outside the CDR3, is DAMVIQNPRYQVTQFGKPVTLSCSQTLNHNVMYWYQQKSSQAPKLLFHYYDKDFNNEADTPDNFQSRRPNTSFCFLDIRSPGLGDTAMYLCATSRDSQGRGYTFGSGTRLTVV.

The gene calls are TRBV30 and TRBJ2-1; 7 bases agree with TRBD2. After removal of 0 bases from V and 0 bases from J, the junction contained 2 bases not matched to a gene. Germline V lookup: CDR1 GTSNPN, CDR2 SVGIG (reference sequence). The CDR3 is 15 amino acids. The DNA for the CDR3 is TGTGCCTGGAGTGTGAAGCGGGGCTCCTACAATGAGCAGTTCTTC. Its protein product is CAWSVKRGSYNEQFF.

The V call is TRBV13, the J call TRBJ2-7; 9 positions match TRBD2. This CDR3 has 15 residues. Germline V gives CDR1 PRHDT, CDR2 FYEKMQ (reference sequence). The trim removed 0 bases at V and 0 bases at J, leaving 0 bases unmatched. DNA for the CDR3: TGTGCCAGCAGCTTAGGACTAGCGGGCTCCTACGAGCAGTACTTC. Its translation is CASSLGLAGSYEQYF.

This clone was seen only a few times. The chain recombines TRBV4-3 with TRBJ1-1, with TRBD1 as a possible D gene (5 bases). V dropped 3 bases and J dropped 5 bases, with 10 bases sitting between them. Germline CDR1 is LGHNA and CDR2 is YSLEER. The CDR3 is 13 amino acids. This CDR3 is CASSHVGGTEAFF. In DNA, the CDR3 is TGCGCCAGCAGCCATGTGGGGGGGACTGAAGCTTTCTTT.

The chain couples TRBV5-3 to TRBJ2-3; the match to TRBD2 covers 10 bases. TRBV5-3 has ORF status, its function being uncertain. The J segment lost 5 bases and the V segment lost 2 bases, leaving 2 bases of the junction unmatched. The CDR3 totals 14 residues. CDR3: CARSFPSGGDTQYF. The DNA for the CDR3 is TGTGCCAGAAGCTTCCCTAGCGGGGGAGATACGCAGTATTTT.

DNA of the CDR3: TGTGCCAGCAGCGTAGCTACTACAGGAGGCACAGATACGCAGTATTTT. It is translated as CASSVATTGGTDTQYF. This chain connects TRBV9 to TRBJ2-3; perhaps TRBD1 as D (5 bases). The ends were cut back, 0 bases at V and 1 base at J, with 12 bases in the middle. The CDR3 extends over 16 amino acids. Germline V CDR1 and CDR2: SGDLS, YYNGEE.

The chain is built from TRBV5-8 and TRBJ1-6; D is unclear. The CDR3 is made up of 13 amino acids. Germline V gene data show CDR1 as SGHTS and CDR2 as YDEGEE. Trimming left V 5 bases short and J 5 bases short, with 8 bases between. The CDR3 DNA reads as TGTGCCAGCAGTCGTTCAGATAATTCACCCCTCCACTTT. Amino acids: CASSRSDNSPLHF.

The V and J genes are TRBV4-1 and TRBJ2-1; TRBD2 might be the D (5 bases). This CDR3 contains 16 residues. CDR1 and CDR2 (germline): MGHRA, YSYEKL. Trimming left V 1 base short and J 8 bases short, with 18 bases between. The CDR3 spells CASSQAALVLGYEQFF. As DNA, the CDR3 is TGCGCCAGCAGCCAAGCCGCACTAGTTTTGGGCTATGAGCAGTTCTTC.

This chain connects TRBV19 to TRBJ1-5; D gene uncertain. Germline CDR1 reads LNHDA; CDR2 reads SQIVND (reference sequence). The V end was cut by 3 bases, the J end by 0 bases, with 9 bases between. CDR3 length: 15 residues. For the CDR3, the DNA is TGTGCCAGTAGTATTGGCCCATATAGCAATCAGCCCCAGCATTTT. This translates into CASSIGPYSNQPQHF.

This rearrangement joins TRBV5-1 to TRBJ1-1, with D possibly being TRBD1 (5 bases). V shed 3 bases and J shed 1 base, with 10 bases lying between them. This CDR3 is built from 14 residues. Germline V lookup: CDR1 SGHRS, CDR2 YFSETQ. The CDR3 DNA reads TGCGCCAGCAGCTCGGACGGACAGAACACTGAAGCTTTCTTT. Amino acid sequence: CASSSDGQNTEAFF.

This clone was observed a few times. The rearrangement uses TRBV5-4 and TRBJ2-1; no clear D. The CDR3 extends over 14 amino acids. CDR1 SGHNT and CDR2 YYREEE come from the germline V gene (reference sequence). Trimming removed 2 bases from V and 5 bases from J, with 11 bases in between. The CDR3, as DNA: TGTGCCAGCAGCTTTGGTGGCGGAGACAATGAGCAGTTCTTC. The encoded protein is CASSFGGGDNEQFF.

The J gene is TRBJ2-1, the V gene TRBV4-1; D might be TRBD2 (6 bases). The CDR3 runs 12 residues. Germline-derived CDR1 and CDR2 are MGHRA and YSYEKL. V lost 3 bases and J 8 bases, leaving 8 bases between the germline ends. CDR3 DNA sequence: TGCGCCAGCAGCCAGGTAGCGGATGAGCAGTTCTTC. Translation gives CASSQVADEQFF.

Concerning this clone itself: The same CDR3 is also encoded by other DNA sequences in this sample. The CDR3 DNA sequence: TGTGCCAGCAGTTCCGGGACAGGGAATCCCATTTTAAATTCACCCCTCCACTTT. This gives the protein CASSSGTGNPILNSPLHF. The chain carries TRBV27 and TRBJ1-6; 9 bases fit TRBD1. V lost 4 bases and J lost 7; bases outside the gene matches: 14. Germline values: CDR1 MNHEY, CDR2 SMNVEV (reference sequence). CDR3 size: 18 residues.

V is TRBV15 and J is TRBJ2-7; a weak D match, TRBD1 (5 bases). Trimming took 0 bases from V and 0 from J, leaving 9 bases between them. The length of the CDR3 is 15 residues. Germline CDR1 and CDR2: LNHNV and YYDKDF (reference sequence). The CDR3 here is CATSRDEDISYEQYF. In nucleotides, the CDR3 is TGTGCCACCAGCAGAGATGAGGACATCTCCTACGAGCAGTACTTC.

The chain carries TRBV5-6 and TRBJ2-7; TRBD1 matches at 8 bases. With 3 bases clipped from V and 6 bases from J, the junction kept 8 bases outside the gene matches. The germline CDR1 and CDR2 sequences are SGHDT and YYEEEE. The CDR3 has 14 amino acids. The CDR3 nucleotides read TGTGCCAGCAGCTGGACAGGGAATGGTTGCGAGCAGTACTTC. Protein product: CASSWTGNGCEQYF.

The chain has TRBV6-5 and TRBJ2-3, with D possibly being TRBD1 (6 bases). Germline lookup yields CDR1 MNHEY and CDR2 SVGAGI. This CDR3 spans 13 amino acids. The V end was cut by 4 bases, the J end by 3 bases, with 8 bases between. The CDR3 sequence: CASSSTGTDTQYF. CDR3 DNA: TGTGCCAGCAGTTCAACAGGGACAGATACGCAGTATTTT.

The chain employs TRBV27 and TRBJ2-1; D may be TRBD1 (7 bases). Germline CDR1 is MNHEY and CDR2 is SMNVEV (reference sequence). The CDR3 sequence is 16 residues long. The germline V and J ends were trimmed by 5 bases and 6 bases, with 20 bases remaining between them. CDR3 loop: CASSPWGAGGSNEQFF. Written as DNA, the CDR3 is TGTGCCAGCAGTCCTTGGGGAGCAGGGGGGAGCAATGAGCAGTTCTTC.

The rearrangement uses TRBV27 and TRBJ1-2; possible D gene TRBD1, 6 bases. This CDR3 comprises 12 residues. V was cut by 4 bases and J by 11 bases, with 14 bases left in between. CDR1 is MNHEY, CDR2 SMNVEV, per germline (reference sequence). The CDR3 region has the DNA TGTGCCAGCAGTTCACAAGGGGGTCCTTACACCTTC. Protein product: CASSSQGGPYTF.

V usage is TRBV6-1 and J usage is TRBJ2-7; tentatively, D is TRBD2 (6 bases). Deletions cut 4 bases from V and 2 bases from J, with 12 bases between. The CDR3 extends over 14 amino acids. Looked up from germline, CDR1 is MNHNS and CDR2 is SASEGT. CDR3: CASSGFPGAYEQYF. For the CDR3, the DNA is TGTGCCAGCAGTGGATTCCCGGGGGCCTACGAGCAGTACTTC.

The chain recombines TRBV4-3 with TRBJ2-1; TRBD2 matches 7 bases. V shed 4 bases, J shed 8 bases, and the junction held 8 bases outside the gene matches. Germline values: CDR1 LGHNA, CDR2 YSLEER. The CDR3 covers 14 residues. CDR3 region: CASSPPARGDEQFF. CDR3 coding DNA: TGCGCCAGCAGCCCCCCAGCCCGGGGGGATGAGCAGTTCTTC.

This chain joins TRBV5-4 and TRBJ2-3; D remains unclear. Germline CDR1 SGHNT, CDR2 YYREEE (reference sequence). The germline V and J ends were trimmed by 5 bases and 0 bases, with 10 bases remaining between them. This CDR3 comprises 14 residues. The CDR3 loop reads CASRPETSTDTQYF. CDR3 nucleotide sequence: TGTGCCAGCAGGCCAGAGACTAGCACAGATACGCAGTATTTT.

This chain uses TRBV9 with TRBJ2-3; 8 bases align to TRBD2. The CDR3 length is 16 residues. Germline CDR1 is SGDLS and CDR2 is YYNGEE. Trimming removed 0 bases from V and 3 bases from J; junction bases left unmatched: 6. The CDR3 DNA reads TGTGCCAGCAGCGTAGCCAGCGGGGGTAAGACAGATACGCAGTATTTT. It translates to CASSVASGGKTDTQYF.

The rearrangement links TRBV5-1 to TRBJ2-1; the match to TRBD2 covers 8 bases. Germline V gene sequence: CDR1 SGHRS, CDR2 YFSETQ. The V segment lost 8 bases and the J segment 9 bases; nucleotides outside the gene matches: 13. The CDR3 totals 14 residues. The CDR3 DNA follows: TGCGCCAGTACCTTCGGGGGGGCTTGGGGTGAGCAGTTCTTC. Translating gives CASTFGGAWGEQFF.

The chain uses TRBV6-5 and TRBJ1-5, with D hard to call. Germline V CDR1 and CDR2: MNHEY, SVGAGI. With 8 bases removed from V and 6 bases from J, the gap between germline ends came to 17 bases. This CDR3 has 14 amino acids. CDR3 sequence: CASSALQSGQPQHF. CDR3 nucleotides: TGTGCCAGCTCGGCCCTACAATCGGGTCAGCCCCAGCATTTT.

Ten or more counts support this clone. The chain is built from TRBV5-6 and TRBJ1-6; 9 nucleotides match TRBD1. Germline V gene data show CDR1 as SGHDT and CDR2 as YYEEEE. The CDR3 extends over 16 amino acids. With V trimmed by 3 bases and J by 10 bases, 11 bases remained unmatched. DNA for the CDR3: TGTGCCAGCAGCTGGAGGGGACAGGGAGTAAGGTCACCCCTCCACTTT. Its protein is CASSWRGQGVRSPLHF.

The chain couples TRBV2 to TRBJ2-7; TRBD2 matches at 10 bases. With 5 bases clipped from V and 2 bases from J, the junction kept 3 bases outside the gene matches. Germline loops: CDR1 SNHLY, CDR2 FYNNEI. The CDR3 loop spans 14 amino acids. CDR3: CASSFLAGAYEQYF. Written as DNA, the CDR3 is TGTGCCAGCAGTTTCCTAGCGGGGGCCTACGAGCAGTACTTC.

V is TRBV11-2 and J is TRBJ1-5; possibly TRBD1 for D (5 bases). There are 13 residues in the CDR3. Germline CDR1 SGHAT, CDR2 FQNNGV. Trimming removed 5 bases at V and 6 bases at J, with 11 bases between. CDR3 sequence: CASSLGTTQPQHF. In DNA, the CDR3 is TGTGCCAGCAGCCTCGGGACTACTCAGCCCCAGCATTTT.

This clone turned up a few times. This chain joins TRBV14 and TRBJ1-1, with 12 nucleotides matching TRBD1. The junction had 8 bases not matched to a gene; V was cut back by 4 bases and J by 11 bases. This CDR3 has 14 residues. CDR1 and CDR2 (germline): SGHDN, FVKESK. The CDR3 nucleotides are TGTGCCAGCAGCCGACCGGGACAGGGGGCCGGGGCTTTCTTT. This gives the protein CASSRPGQGAGAFF.

This chain uses TRBV29-1 with TRBJ1-1, with unresolved D. The CDR3 extends over 13 amino acids. CDR1 SQVTM and CDR2 ANQGSEA come from the germline V gene. The V and J ends lost 4 bases and 1 base respectively, with 10 bases between them. The CDR3 nucleotides are TGCAGCGTTGTTTCCCAAGCGAACACTGAAGCTTTCTTT. Translated, it gives CSVVSQANTEAFF.

The chain's CDR3 is CASSSLVAWTEAFF. CDR3 sequence (DNA): TGTGCCAGCAGTTCGTTGGTGGCTTGGACTGAAGCTTTCTTT. This chain links TRBV6-5 with TRBJ1-1; no reliable D call. The V gene's germline CDR1 is MNHEY and CDR2 SVGAGI. The V end was cut by 4 bases, the J end by 5 bases, with 14 bases between. The CDR3 covers 14 residues.

This clone was picked up one time. J is TRBJ2-3 and V is TRBV5-8, with 11 bases aligning to TRBD1. This CDR3 is built from 15 residues. V lost 4 bases and J lost 3; bases outside the gene matches: 4. Germline V gene sequence: CDR1 SGHTS, CDR2 YDEGEE. CDR3 loop: CASSPGQGATDTQYF. Written as DNA, the CDR3 is TGTGCCAGCAGCCCAGGACAGGGGGCAACAGATACGCAGTATTTT.